This TCR beta chain emerged from a study of blood T cell repertoires in COVID-19. Study-wide background: The United States, Italy and Spain were the sources of the acute and convalescent COVID-19 samples.

Some clones are missing from TCRdb's copy, which holds only in-frame ones; the method was immunoSEQ multiplex PCR. The profile shows 230,000 or so clones, 70% to 90% of them singletons. There are a few counts of this clone. Looked up from germline, CDR1 is SEHNR and CDR2 is FQNEAQ (reference sequence). The CDR3 is made up of 13 amino acids. Trimming took off 1 base at V and 13 bases at J, with 16 bases between the two ends. The source is a woman aged 40-49 years with acute COVID-19. The chain is built from TRBV7-9 and TRBJ1-1; maybe TRBD1 (5 bases). The sample was PBMCs or T cells enriched from blood (not recorded which). CDR3 nucleotides: TGTGCCAGCAGCTTAGAGGACCCGTGGGGGGTTTTCTTT. Translation gives CASSLEDPWGVFF.